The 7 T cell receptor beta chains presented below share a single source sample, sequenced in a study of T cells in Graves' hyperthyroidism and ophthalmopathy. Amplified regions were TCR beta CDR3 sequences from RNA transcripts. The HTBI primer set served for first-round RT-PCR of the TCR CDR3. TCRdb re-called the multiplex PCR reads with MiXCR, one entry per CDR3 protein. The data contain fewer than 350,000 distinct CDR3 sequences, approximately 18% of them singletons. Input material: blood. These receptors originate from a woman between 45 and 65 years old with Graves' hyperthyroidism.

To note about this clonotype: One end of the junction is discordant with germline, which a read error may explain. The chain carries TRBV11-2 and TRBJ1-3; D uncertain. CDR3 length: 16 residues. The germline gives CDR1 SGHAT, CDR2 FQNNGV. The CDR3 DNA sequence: TGTGCCAGCAGCACCTTCAACTTACGCTCTAGAAACACCATATATTTT. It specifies CASSTFNLRSRNTIYF.

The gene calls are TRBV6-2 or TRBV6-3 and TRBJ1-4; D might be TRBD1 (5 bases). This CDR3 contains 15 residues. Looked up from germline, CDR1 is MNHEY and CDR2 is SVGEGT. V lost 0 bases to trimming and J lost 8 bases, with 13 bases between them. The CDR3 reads CASSYSGGEWEKLFF. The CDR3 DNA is TGTGCCAGCAGTTACTCTGGGGGAGAGTGGGAAAAACTGTTTTTT.

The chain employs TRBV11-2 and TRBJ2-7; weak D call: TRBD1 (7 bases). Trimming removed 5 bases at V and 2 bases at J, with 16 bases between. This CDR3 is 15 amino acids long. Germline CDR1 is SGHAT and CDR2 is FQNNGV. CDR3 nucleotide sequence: TGTGCCAGCAGCACCAACCCAGGGGGGACCTACGAGCAGTACGTC. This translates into CASSTNPGGTYEQYV.

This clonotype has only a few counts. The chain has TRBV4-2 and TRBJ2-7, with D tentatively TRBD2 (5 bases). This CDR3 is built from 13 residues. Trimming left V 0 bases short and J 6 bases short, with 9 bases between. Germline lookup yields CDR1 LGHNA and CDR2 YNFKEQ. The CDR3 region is CASSQDLASEQYF. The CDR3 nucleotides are TGTGCCAGCAGCCAAGATCTAGCAAGCGAGCAGTACTTC.

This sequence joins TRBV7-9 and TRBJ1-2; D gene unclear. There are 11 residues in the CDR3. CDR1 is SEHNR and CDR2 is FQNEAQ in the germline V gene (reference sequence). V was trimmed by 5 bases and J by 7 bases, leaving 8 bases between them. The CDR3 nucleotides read TGTGCCAGCAGCCCCAATTTTGGCTACACCTTC. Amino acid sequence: CASSPNFGYTF.

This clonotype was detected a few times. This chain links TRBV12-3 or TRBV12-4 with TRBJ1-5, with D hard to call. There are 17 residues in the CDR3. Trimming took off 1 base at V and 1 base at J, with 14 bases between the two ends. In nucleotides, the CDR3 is TGTGCCAGCAGTTTAGTGGCTAGTTCAGCGAGCAATCAGCCCCAGCATTTT. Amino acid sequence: CASSLVASSASNQPQHF.

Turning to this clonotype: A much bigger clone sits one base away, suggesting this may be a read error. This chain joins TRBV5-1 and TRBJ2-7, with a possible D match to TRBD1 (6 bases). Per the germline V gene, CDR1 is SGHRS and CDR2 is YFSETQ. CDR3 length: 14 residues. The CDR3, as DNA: TGCGCCGGCAGCTTCGGACAGTCACCTTCGGAGCAGTACTTC. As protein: CAGSFGQSPSEQYF. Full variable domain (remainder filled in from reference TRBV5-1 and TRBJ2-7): KAGVTQTPRYLIKTRGQQVTLSCSPISGHRSVSWYQQTPGQGLQFLFEYFSETQRNKGNFPGRFSGRQFSNSRSEMNVSTLELGDSALYLCAGSFGQSPSEQYFGPGTRLTVT.